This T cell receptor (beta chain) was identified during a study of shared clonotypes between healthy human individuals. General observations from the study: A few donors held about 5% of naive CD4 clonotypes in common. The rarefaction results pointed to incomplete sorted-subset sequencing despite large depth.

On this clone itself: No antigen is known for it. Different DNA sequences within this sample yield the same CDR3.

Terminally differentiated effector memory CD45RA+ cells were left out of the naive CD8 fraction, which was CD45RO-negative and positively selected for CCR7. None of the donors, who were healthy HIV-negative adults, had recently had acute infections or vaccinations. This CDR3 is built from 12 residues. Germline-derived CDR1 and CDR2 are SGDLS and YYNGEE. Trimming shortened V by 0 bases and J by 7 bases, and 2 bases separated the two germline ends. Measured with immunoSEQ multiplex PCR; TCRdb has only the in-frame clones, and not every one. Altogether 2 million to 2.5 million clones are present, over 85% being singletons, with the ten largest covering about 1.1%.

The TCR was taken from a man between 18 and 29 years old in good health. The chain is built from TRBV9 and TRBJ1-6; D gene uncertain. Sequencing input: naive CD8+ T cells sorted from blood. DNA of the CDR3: TGTGCCAGCAGCGTAGAAAATTCACCCCTCCACTTT. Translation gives CASSVENSPLHF.